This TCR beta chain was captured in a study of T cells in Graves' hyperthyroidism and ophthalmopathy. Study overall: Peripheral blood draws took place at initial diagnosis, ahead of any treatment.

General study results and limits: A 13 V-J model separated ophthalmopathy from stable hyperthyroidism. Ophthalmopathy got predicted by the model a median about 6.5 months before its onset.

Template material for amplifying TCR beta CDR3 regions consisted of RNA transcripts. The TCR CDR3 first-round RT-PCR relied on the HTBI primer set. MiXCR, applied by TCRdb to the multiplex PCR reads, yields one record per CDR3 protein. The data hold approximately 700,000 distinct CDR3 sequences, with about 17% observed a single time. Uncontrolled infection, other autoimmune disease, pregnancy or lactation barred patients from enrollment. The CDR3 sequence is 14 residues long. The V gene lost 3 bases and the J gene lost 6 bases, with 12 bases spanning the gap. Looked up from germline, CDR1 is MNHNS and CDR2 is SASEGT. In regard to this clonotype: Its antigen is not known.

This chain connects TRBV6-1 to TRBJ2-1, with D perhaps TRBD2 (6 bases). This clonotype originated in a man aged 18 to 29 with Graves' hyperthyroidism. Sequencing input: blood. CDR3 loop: CASSDSGGPNEQFF. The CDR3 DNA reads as TGTGCCAGCAGTGATAGCGGAGGCCCCAATGAGCAGTTCTTC.